These 20 T cell receptor beta chains originate from one sample sequenced in a study of identical twins. One entry per CDR3 protein results from TCRdb running MiXCR on the 5' RACE reads. The repertoire holds hundreds of thousands of distinct CDR3 sequences, with around 8.1% as singletons. The data were also submitted as part of a second study, on yellow fever vaccine responses in identical twins.

Sequenced: memory (CD45RO+) T cells sorted from blood. These receptors originate from a woman between 18 and 29 years old in good health.

This clonotype was recorded many times. The chain is built from TRBV10-1 and TRBJ2-7; 8 bases align to TRBD1. With V trimmed by 4 bases and J by 5 bases, 1 base remained unmatched. Germline V gene sequence: CDR1 WNHNN, CDR2 SYGVQD (reference sequence). CDR3 length: 12 amino acids. The CDR3 sequence is CASSVTGDEQYF. The DNA of the CDR3 is TGCGCCAGCAGTGTGACAGGGGACGAGCAGTACTTC.

This chain uses TRBV21-1 with TRBJ2-5; the table assigns TRBD1, which was not confirmed against the DNA. TRBV21-1 is given as a pseudogene. CDR3 length: 12 residues. The CDR3 loop reads CASRSGVETQYF. The CDR3 DNA is TGTGCCAGTCGCTCGGGGGTAGAGACCCAGTACTTC.

This clonotype has ten or more counts. The chain uses TRBV4-3 and TRBJ2-3; D not certain. Germline assignment: CDR1 LGHNA and CDR2 YSLEER. The CDR3 loop spans 15 amino acids. The V gene lost 0 bases and the J gene lost 4 bases, with 11 bases spanning the gap. The CDR3 nucleotides are TGCGCCAGCAGCCAAGAAGGGCAGCCTCCAGATACGCAGTATTTT. As protein: CASSQEGQPPDTQYF.

The gene calls are TRBV27 and TRBJ2-7; 15 bases fit TRBD2. The trim removed 6 bases at V and 3 bases at J, leaving 18 bases unmatched. CDR1 MNHEY and CDR2 SMNVEV come from the germline V gene (reference sequence). This CDR3 contains 20 residues. Written as DNA, the CDR3 is TGTGCCAGCAGCAAACAGGGATTTGGACTAGCGGGAGGGCCGAACTACGAGCAGTACTTC. Translated: CASSKQGFGLAGGPNYEQYF.

This clonotype was picked up many times. This chain connects TRBV7-9 to TRBJ1-4; no reliable D call. CDR3 size: 14 residues. Germline lookup yields CDR1 SEHNR and CDR2 FQNEAQ (reference sequence). Trimming took 1 base from V and 0 from J, leaving 3 bases between them. Here the CDR3 reads CASSLGATNEKLFF. In DNA, the CDR3 is TGTGCCAGCAGCTTAGGGGCAACTAATGAAAAACTGTTTTTT.

This clonotype was recorded many times. The V and J genes are TRBV18 and TRBJ2-1; 13 bases agree with TRBD2. Germline assignment: CDR1 KGHSH and CDR2 LQKENI. This CDR3 region has 14 residues. V trimming: 2 bases; J trimming: 8 bases; junction bases outside the gene matches: 0. The CDR3 reads CASSPGLAGDEQFF. Here the CDR3 DNA reads TGTGCCAGCTCACCAGGACTAGCGGGGGATGAGCAGTTCTTC. The entire variable domain, with the rest obtained from reference TRBV18 and TRBJ2-1, is as follows: NAGVMQNPRHLVRRRGQEARLRCSPMKGHSHVYWYRQLPEEGLKFMVYLQKENIIDESGMPKERFSAEFPKEGPSILRIQQVVRGDSAAYFCASSPGLAGDEQFFGPGTRLTVL.

There are a few counts of this clonotype. The chain couples TRBV5-1 to TRBJ2-7, with 10 bases matching TRBD1. This CDR3 has 13 residues. Germline CDR1 and CDR2: SGHRS and YFSETQ. J gave up 3 bases and V 7 bases, and 4 bases lay outside the gene matches. Here the CDR3 DNA reads TGCGCCAGCCCGACAGGGGGCATCTACGAGCAGTACTTC. This codes for CASPTGGIYEQYF.

This clonotype turned up a few times. This chain joins TRBV7-8 and TRBJ1-6; no definite D call. CDR3 length: 15 amino acids. The V end was cut by 3 bases, the J end by 8 bases, with 14 bases between. Germline V gives CDR1 SGHVS, CDR2 FQNEAQ. The CDR3 nucleotides are TGTGCCAGCAGCTTTGTGGGTGGTGCGGATTCACCCCTCCACTTT. Protein: CASSFVGGADSPLHF.

This chain connects TRBV12-3 or TRBV12-4 to TRBJ1-1; the match to TRBD1 covers 7 bases. CDR3 length: 13 residues. The trim removed 3 bases at V and 7 bases at J, leaving 5 bases unmatched. The CDR3 DNA is TGTGCCAGCAGTTTCGGGACAGAAATTGAAGCTTTCTTT. It encodes CASSFGTEIEAFF.

CDR3 amino acids: CASRSGTGTNQPQHF. DNA for the CDR3: TGTGCCAGCAGATCCGGGACAGGGACCAATCAGCCCCAGCATTTT. The chain links TRBV28 to TRBJ1-5; 9 bases are shared with TRBD1. Per germline, CDR1 MDHEN and CDR2 SYDVKM. The V segment lost 6 bases and the J segment 3 bases; nucleotides outside the gene matches: 6. This CDR3 region has 15 residues.

This clonotype has at least ten counts. The chain joins TRBV3-1 to TRBJ2-7; TRBD2 matches 9 bases. The junction had 7 bases not matched to a gene; V was cut back by 1 base and J by 6 bases. The CDR3 runs 15 residues. Germline CDR1 reads LGHDT; CDR2 reads YNNKEL (reference sequence). The CDR3 here is CASSQAKLAGVEQYF. CDR3 DNA: TGTGCCAGCAGCCAAGCAAAATTAGCGGGAGTCGAGCAGTACTTC.

This clonotype was seen many times. This chain connects TRBV12-3 or TRBV12-4 to TRBJ2-3; 9 bases are a match to TRBD2. The J segment lost 4 bases and the V segment lost 7 bases, leaving 9 bases of the junction unmatched. The CDR3 length is 15 residues. CDR3 DNA: TGTGCCAGCACCTTTAGCGGGAGTAGGGCAGATACGCAGTATTTT. It is translated as CASTFSGSRADTQYF.

This clonotype came up a few times. The rearrangement uses TRBV20-1 and TRBJ2-1; a possible D gene is TRBD1 (7 bases). The CDR3 loop spans 15 amino acids. V was shortened by 6 bases and J by 4 bases, with 19 bases between the two germline ends. Germline lookup yields CDR1 DFQATT and CDR2 SNEGSKA (reference sequence). The CDR3 sequence is CSAQRTTGRYNEQFF. CDR3 DNA sequence: TGCAGTGCCCAAAGAACGACAGGGAGGTACAATGAGCAGTTCTTC.

This chain joins TRBV28 and TRBJ1-4; 7 bases are shared with TRBD1. Germline loops: CDR1 MDHEN, CDR2 SYDVKM. CDR3 size: 16 residues. V lost 2 bases to trimming and J lost 2 bases; unmatched junction nucleotides: 5. CDR3 in amino acids: CASSLPQTGTNEKLFF. The CDR3 DNA sequence: TGTGCCAGCAGTTTACCCCAGACAGGGACTAATGAAAAACTGTTTTTT.

There are a few counts of this clonotype. The rearrangement links TRBV28 to TRBJ1-2, with D possibly matching TRBD1 (6 bases). The CDR3 contains 13 residues. Germline lookup yields CDR1 MDHEN and CDR2 SYDVKM. Deletions cut 5 bases from V and 7 bases from J, with 14 bases between. CDR3 loop: CASSPQGKSGYTF. The CDR3 bases are TGTGCCAGCAGTCCCCAGGGGAAGAGTGGCTACACCTTC.

The rearrangement links TRBV29-1 to TRBJ1-2; D may be TRBD1 (5 bases). From germline, CDR1 is SQVTM and CDR2 ANQGSEA. The CDR3 length is 9 residues. The V end was cut by 7 bases, the J end by 5 bases, with 5 bases between. CDR3 sequence (DNA): TGCAGCGGACAGTATGGCTACACCTTC. Translated: CSGQYGYTF.

A few counts support this clonotype. V gene TRBV6-2 or TRBV6-3 combines with J gene TRBJ2-3, with 8 bases that match TRBD2. This CDR3 contains 15 residues. V shed 3 bases, J shed 0 bases, and the junction held 2 bases outside the gene matches. Germline CDR1 and CDR2: MNHEY and SVGEGT. The CDR3: CASSYSGVSTDTQYF. Written as DNA, the CDR3 is TGTGCCAGCAGTTATAGCGGGGTTAGCACAGATACGCAGTATTTT.

The chain links TRBV12-3 or TRBV12-4 to TRBJ1-1; no clear D. The germline V and J ends were trimmed by 2 bases and 3 bases, with 7 bases remaining between them. The CDR3 is 13 residues long. Written as DNA, the CDR3 is TGTGCCAGCAGTTTATTCCCAGACACTGAAGCTTTCTTT. It translates to CASSLFPDTEAFF.

A few counts support this clonotype. The chain has TRBV28 and TRBJ1-6, with TRBD1 matching 9 bases. V was pared by 1 base and J by 6 bases, with 7 bases of the junction left unmatched. Germline V gene sequence: CDR1 MDHEN, CDR2 SYDVKM. The CDR3 is 17 amino acids. CDR3 coding DNA: TGTGCCAGCAGTTTATTAGGCTCACAGGGGGCTAATTCACCCCTCCACTTT. Residues: CASSLLGSQGANSPLHF.

This chain links TRBV2 with TRBJ2-3; 8 positions match TRBD2. This CDR3 contains 16 residues. Germline V CDR1 and CDR2: SNHLY, FYNNEI. V lost 6 bases and J lost 0; bases outside the gene matches: 8. The CDR3, as DNA: TGTGCCAGCAGCCGGACTAGCAGAACTAGCACAGATACGCAGTATTTT. It yields the protein CASSRTSRTSTDTQYF.